This T cell receptor (beta chain) was found in a study of Ad26.COV2.S vaccination and SARS-CoV-2 variants (dated by TCRdb to 2020 to 2022). In terms of the full investigation: Vaccine-arm donors were drawn from COV1001, a multicentre, randomized, double-blind, placebo-controlled phase I-IIa trial of Ad26.COV2.S in healthy adults. Ad26.COV2.S was given intramuscularly at 5x10^10 or 1x10^11 viral particles, as a single shot or as two shots 56 days apart. The specificity and breadth of SARS-CoV-2-reactive T cell receptors after Ad26.COV2.S vaccination were assessed by TCRbeta repertoire sequencing. The TCR-sequenced set comprised around 30 samples: some 20 Ad26.COV2.S vaccine recipients, 5 placebo recipients and 8 SARS-CoV-2 convalescent individuals. Trial participants were randomized into five groups of five, in which low-dose or high-dose Ad26.COV2.S was given once or twice, or placebo was given on both occasions. Throughout the experiments and outcome assessment, investigators stayed blinded to trial group allocation.

The meaning of the sample's treatment or condition label: around 19 received Ad26.COV2.S at low or high dose, single or two shots; about 5 received placebo; per-sample allocation not given. Repertoires of vaccine and placebo recipients were sequenced from samples collected on day 63 after the first injection. Cohort 1b enrolled around 24 adults aged 18-55 years at a single site in Boston, USA, between 29 July and 7 August 2020. Ad26.COV2.S was a replication-incompetent adenovirus type 26 vector that expressed a prefusion-stabilized SARS-CoV-2 spike protein derived from the original Wuhan strain. The immunoSEQ Assay was the method used to sequence TCRbeta CDR3 regions. After extraction, genomic DNA underwent amplification by bias-controlled multiplex PCR, followed by high-throughput sequencing. The original pipeline was this. To quantify the absolute abundance of every unique TCRbeta CDR3 region, sequences were collapsed and filtered. T cell fraction was estimated by normalization of TCRbeta template counts to usable DNA, with usable DNA being measured through amplification of reference genes present in all nucleated cells. Repertoire TCRs were annotated as SARS-CoV-2-specific when V gene, CDR3 amino acid sequence and J gene were exactly matched to a known reactive TCR set. The reference SARS-CoV-2 TCR set was derived from MIRA and filtered for enrichment in COVID-19-positive ImmuneCODE repertoires, a step that removed public or cross-reactive TCRs. Using the MIRA antigens, annotated TCRs were further analysed by specific ORF or by position within an ORF. Breadth was defined as annotated unique rearrangements over total unique productive rearrangements; depth was the summed frequency of those rearrangements. Group comparisons of TCR breadth used two-sided Wilcoxon rank-sum tests. Sourced from immuneACCESS, this table was stored by TCRdb with only in-frame sequences that have V and J called. A share of the clones is absent; for the studies checked, an unresolved V gene accounts for under half, and the remainder has no known explanation. That table gives V, J and clone size, and the DNA gave D and trimming. The sample table shows just over 350,000 clones, and 70% to 90% are seen once. The ten largest clones capture 3.3% of the sample.

According to the germline V gene, CDR1 reads SGHDT and CDR2 reads YYEEEE. The junction shows trimming of 4 bases on V and 5 bases on J, and the gene matches do not reach 9 bases of it. CDR3 length: 16 amino acids, cysteine to phenylalanine. The only DNA kept is the CDR3, 48 bases in frame from the first base. The sample holds a few counts of this clone. Its antigen remains unidentified. Per-nucleotide qualities are absent, and no much larger clonotype sits a single base away. What the research found in general, with its limitations: Ad26.COV2.S recipients had higher spike-specific TCR breadth than placebo recipients (P = 0.0014). After vaccination, substantial breadth of spike-specific CD8+ and CD4+ T cell responses was reported. Comparing responses between vaccine doses or regimens was not something the study was powered to do. The authors noted that total T cell responses may have been underestimated by the TCR breadth and depth analyses. Non-spike TCR breadth was comparable between vaccine and placebo recipients, consistent with the vaccine containing only spike.

The sequence joins TRBV5-6 to TRBJ2-2, and 9 junction bases match TRBD2. The source material was peripheral blood, sampled in a trial of Ad26.COV2.S vaccine versus placebo. The sequence derives from a person aged 18-65 years who received the Ad26.COV2.S COVID-19 vaccine or a placebo. CDR3 sequence: CASSPETSGRTGELFF. The bases read TGTGCCAGCAGCCCGGAGACTAGCGGCAGGACCGGGGAGCTGTTTTTT.